These 27 T cell receptor beta chains came from one sample sequenced in a study of GPR56 and killer-like receptors on CD4 memory cells. TCRdb reanalyzed the reads, giving one entry per CDR3 protein sequence and no DNA. Recorded for this sample: about 2,400 distinct CDR3 sequences. Cells were FACS-enriched into one of five CD4+ populations defined by killer cell lectin-like receptor and GPR56 expression. Sequencing was carried out using memory CD4+ T cells from blood. These receptors were taken from a human donor in good health.

This clonotype counts as large by frequency. The V and J genes are TRBV6-5 and TRBJ2-3; TCRdb outputs TRBD1, but without DNA this stays unchecked. The CDR3 is 16 amino acids. CDR1 is MNHEY, CDR2 SVGAGI, per germline. CDR3 loop: CASRPRRTERTDTQYF.

By frequency, this clonotype is medium-sized. The chain joins TRBV6-5 to TRBJ2-3; TCRdb lists TRBD1, though no DNA is available to test this call. Germline V gives CDR1 MNHEY, CDR2 SVGAGI. This CDR3 is built from 14 residues. The CDR3 spells CASRQNRELDTQYF.

The V gene is TRBV20-1, the J gene TRBJ2-7; TCRdb outputs TRBD2, but without DNA this stays unchecked. Germline V gene lookup returns CDR1 DFQATT and CDR2 SNEGSKA (reference sequence). CDR3 size: 15 residues. The CDR3 sequence: CSAIPQGPSSYEQYF.

The V call is TRBV30, the J call TRBJ1-5; with no DNA, the TCRdb D assignment of TRBD1 cannot be verified. The CDR3 spans 16 residues. Per the germline V gene, CDR1 is GTSNPN and CDR2 is SVGIG (reference sequence). CDR3 amino acids: CAWSVGDRPDNQPQHF.

The gene calls are TRBV20-1 and TRBJ2-3; as DNA is missing, the TRBD2 call by TCRdb cannot be tested. Germline loops: CDR1 DFQATT, CDR2 SNEGSKA (reference sequence). This CDR3 has 14 amino acids. The CDR3 here is CSASSGGAGDTQYF.

This clonotype is medium-sized by frequency. The rearrangement joins TRBV5-5 to TRBJ2-1; no DNA is available, so the TRBD2 call from TCRdb remains unchecked. CDR1 and CDR2 from the germline V gene are SGHKS and YYEKEE (reference sequence). The CDR3 totals 12 residues. The CDR3 spells CASSSSGHEQFF.

This clonotype is called large (0.1 to 1%) based on its frequency. V gene TRBV6-1 combines with J gene TRBJ2-3; TCRdb designates TRBD1, a call that cannot be tested without DNA. This CDR3 comprises 14 residues. Germline loops: CDR1 MNHNS, CDR2 SASEGT. CDR3: CASSARTITDTQYF.

The chain links TRBV7-2 to TRBJ2-1; TCRdb's D call of TRBD2 is untestable without DNA. Germline V CDR1 and CDR2: SGHTA, FQGNSA. This CDR3 is 17 amino acids long. The CDR3 here is CASSRLAGGPTDNEQFF.

The chain links TRBV11-1 to TRBJ2-7; TCRdb's D call of TRBD1 is untestable without DNA. CDR1 and CDR2 from the germline V gene are SGHAT and FQDESV (reference sequence). The CDR3 sequence is 15 residues long. The CDR3 is CASSLVGASSYEQYF.

Its frequency marks this clonotype as medium-sized (0.01 to 0.1%). The chain's CDR3 is CATSRPGQPREKLFF. The chain is built from TRBV15 and TRBJ1-4; TCRdb outputs TRBD1, but without DNA this stays unchecked. CDR1 and CDR2 from the germline V gene are LNHNV and YYDKDF (reference sequence). The CDR3 is 15 residues long.

The rearrangement uses TRBV5-6 and TRBJ1-1; lacking DNA, the TRBD1 call made by TCRdb goes unchecked. Per the germline V gene, CDR1 is SGHDT and CDR2 is YYEEEE. The CDR3 is 17 residues long. CDR3 sequence reads: CASSFSRTGGGNTEAFF.

By frequency, this clonotype is large. The chain is built from TRBV10-3 and TRBJ2-2; TCRdb designates TRBD1, a call that cannot be tested without DNA. Germline-derived CDR1 and CDR2 are ENHRY and SYGVKD. This CDR3 has 15 residues. CDR3 residues: CAISESGAAAGELFF.

This rearrangement joins TRBV18 to TRBJ2-5. Per the germline V gene, CDR1 is KGHSH and CDR2 is LQKENI. The CDR3 has 15 residues. The CDR3 sequence: CASSPRVDPQETQYF.

This clonotype shows up as large (0.1 to 1%) by frequency. This sequence joins TRBV19 and TRBJ2-1. Germline V gene sequence: CDR1 LNHDA, CDR2 SQIVND (reference sequence). The CDR3 length is 15 residues. CDR3: CASSKVWGSYNEQFF.

The CDR3 spells CASSLSAGGDTEAFF. This sequence joins TRBV7-3 and TRBJ1-1. Germline CDR1 reads SGHTA; CDR2 reads FQGTGA. The CDR3 sequence is 15 residues long. Using reference TRBV7-3 and TRBJ1-1 for the parts outside the CDR3, the full variable domain is GAGVSQTPSNKVTEKGKYVELRCDPISGHTALYWYRQSLGQGPEFLIYFQGTGAADDSGLPNDRFFAVRPEGSVSTLKIQRTERGDSAVYLCASSLSAGGDTEAFFGQGTRLTVV.

The rearrangement links TRBV7-2 to TRBJ2-7; the D gene TCRdb calls, TRBD2, cannot be checked with no DNA. This CDR3 contains 17 residues. Germline loops: CDR1 SGHTA, CDR2 FQGNSA. The CDR3 loop reads CASSSNSGGAPSYEQYF.

V and J are TRBV2 and TRBJ1-1. The length of the CDR3 is 11 residues. The germline V gene encodes CDR1 SNHLY and CDR2 FYNNEI. The CDR3: CASSLNTEAFF.

By frequency, this clonotype registers medium-sized. The chain combines TRBV7-2 with TRBJ1-5; TCRdb's D call, TRBD1, is unchecked because there is no DNA. The CDR3 consists of 14 residues. In germline, CDR1 is SGHTA, CDR2 FQGNSA. The CDR3: CASSPRQGGQPQHF. The full variable domain, its missing parts supplied by reference TRBV7-2 and TRBJ1-5, is GAGVSQSPSNKVTEKGKDVELRCDPISGHTALYWYRQSLGQGLEFLIYFQGNSAPDKSGLPSDRFSAERTGGSVSTLTIQRTQQEDSAVYLCASSPRQGGQPQHFGDGTRLSIL.

The CDR3 spells CASIDRPRTGQLNEQFF. This chain uses TRBV19 with TRBJ2-1; without DNA, the TCRdb call of TRBD1 cannot be checked. The CDR3 spans 17 residues. From germline, CDR1 is LNHDA and CDR2 SQIVND (reference sequence).

Its frequency marks this clonotype as medium-sized. This chain uses TRBV5-4 with TRBJ2-5. Per the germline V gene, CDR1 is SGHNT and CDR2 is YYREEE (reference sequence). The CDR3 is 15 amino acids. Here the CDR3 reads CASSLDTMRQETQYF.

The chain has TRBV6-2 or TRBV6-3 and TRBJ2-3; without DNA, the TCRdb call of TRBD2 cannot be checked. This CDR3 spans 15 amino acids. Per germline, CDR1 MNHEY and CDR2 SVGEGT. The CDR3: CASSYGSGGADTQYF.

CDR3 sequence: CASSLRGIGGSPLHF. The chain employs TRBV12-3 or TRBV12-4 and TRBJ1-6; TCRdb designates TRBD1, a call that cannot be tested without DNA. This CDR3 is built from 15 residues.

The chain has TRBV11-2 and TRBJ2-2; TCRdb names TRBD2, which stays unverified in the absence of DNA. The germline V gene encodes CDR1 SGHAT and CDR2 FQNNGV. The length of the CDR3 is 16 residues. The CDR3: CASSLAGGRQHRELFF.

Frequency places this clonotype as medium-sized. The V call is TRBV27, the J call TRBJ2-1. This CDR3 has 12 amino acids. CDR1 is MNHEY, CDR2 SMNVEV, per germline (reference sequence). This CDR3 reads CASSFKGNEQFF.

In terms of frequency, this clonotype is medium-sized. The chain employs TRBV13 and TRBJ1-1. Germline assignment: CDR1 PRHDT and CDR2 FYEKMQ (reference sequence). The CDR3 sequence is 16 residues long. CDR3 sequence reads: CASSLEWSADDTEAFF.

The chain recombines TRBV5-6 with TRBJ2-7; the D call from TCRdb, TRBD1, cannot be confirmed without DNA. The germline gives CDR1 SGHDT, CDR2 YYEEEE. The CDR3 runs to 14 residues. The CDR3 here is CASSLRGVSYEQYF.

The chain employs TRBV6-1 and TRBJ2-2; TCRdb calls TRBD2, which cannot be checked without DNA. CDR3 size: 17 residues. The V gene's germline CDR1 is MNHNS and CDR2 SASEGT. CDR3 protein: CASSEAIAGGVTGELFF.